This T cell receptor beta chain was sequenced for a study of blood T cell repertoires in COVID-19. Across the whole study: COVID-19 samples, acute and convalescent, were from the United States, Italy and Spain. Nucleic acid was either cDNA or gDNA, and it came from T cells, B-cell-depleted T cells, or PBMCs.

The germline V and J ends were trimmed by 0 bases and 0 bases, with 12 bases remaining between them. This CDR3 is built from 16 residues. Per germline, CDR1 LGHNA and CDR2 YNFKEQ. In its sample, this clone was seen a few times. Original handling: The authors estimated nucleated cell counts from reference gene primer amplification. Some clones are missing from TCRdb's copy, which holds only in-frame ones; the method was immunoSEQ multiplex PCR. V, J and clone size are those of that table, while D and trimming were read from the DNA. The profile shows approximately 300,000 clones, around 89% of them singletons.

The gene calls are TRBV4-2 and TRBJ2-7; possible D gene TRBD2, 6 bases. The sequence derives from a man aged 30-40 years with acute or convalescent COVID-19. The specimen sequenced was peripheral blood. Written as DNA, the CDR3 is TGTGCCAGCAGCCAAGATTGGGCGGGAAGCTCCTACGAGCAGTACTTC. Translated, it gives CASSQDWAGSSYEQYF.